A selection of T cell receptor beta chains follows, all from one sample in a study of cytomegalovirus exposure and HLA in healthy donors. The table came from immunoSEQ multiplex PCR; TCRdb's copy has only in-frame clones and leaves some out. This table has about 200,000 clones, 79% appearing once. The sequenced material came from PBMCs. The receptors were sampled from a male donor in good health and CMV-seropositive. The CDR3 runs from the conserved cysteine through the conserved F or W. A D gene is named only where the DNA matches it firmly. A clone size is listed for some rows: how often the clone was seen (once, few, many), or a class if it is expanded.

v_call,clone_size,j_call,d_call,cdr3_nt,cdr3_aa
TRBV6-5,-,TRBJ2-7,-,TGTGCCACCCACCCGGGCAGGGCATCGCTGGAGCAGTACTTC,CATHPGRASLEQYF
TRBV2,-,TRBJ2-3,-,TGTGCCAGCAGTTACCTCCAGGGTACAGATACGCAGTATTTT,CASSYLQGTDTQYF
TRBV27,-,TRBJ1-1,-,TGTGCCAGCAGTTACCGGGGTACTGAAGCTTTCTTT,CASSYRGTEAFF
TRBV19,few,TRBJ1-2,TRBD1,TGTGCCAGTAGTTCAAGGACAGGGGACTTCCAAGGCTACACCTTC,CASSSRTGDFQGYTF
TRBV29-1,-,TRBJ2-3,-,TGCAGCGTTGATAAGGACTTTTCCGTAAAAGATACGCAGTATTTT,CSVDKDFSVKDTQYF
TRBV7-7,-,TRBJ1-1,-,TGTGCTAGCAGCCCACTGACAGAAAAATACACTGAAGCTTTCTTT,CASSPLTEKYTEAFF
TRBV6-5,-,TRBJ2-2,-,TGTGCCAGCAGTCAGAACACCGGGGAGCTGTTTTTT,CASSQNTGELFF
TRBV27,-,TRBJ1-1,-,TGTGCCAGTGCCGTTGGGGGAGGCACTGAAGCTTTCTTT,CASAVGGGTEAFF
TRBV4-2,-,TRBJ2-5,-,TGTGCCAGCGCGTTCTCGTGGGAGTCGGGAGAGACCCAGTACTTC,CASAFSWESGETQYF
TRBV7-9,-,TRBJ2-7,-,TGTGCCAGCAGCTTAGGCGGGACGCTGGACGAGCAGTACTTC,CASSLGGTLDEQYF
TRBV9,-,TRBJ2-3,-,TGTGCCAGCAGCGTAGTTTATTCAGATACGCAGTATTTT,CASSVVYSDTQYF
TRBV5-8,once,TRBJ2-3,TRBD2,TGTGCCAGCAGCTCCGCGGGGGGCACAGATACGCAGTATTTT,CASSSAGGTDTQYF
TRBV15,-,TRBJ2-1,TRBD2,TGTGCCACCAGCAGAGATCGACTAGCGCCCAATGAGCAGTTCTTC,CATSRDRLAPNEQFF